This TCR beta chain was captured in a study of blood T cell repertoires in COVID-19. Whole-study context: Material from acute and convalescent COVID-19 was sourced from the United States, Italy and Spain. T cells, B-cell-depleted T cells, or PBMCs supplied cDNA or gDNA.

In the source study's methods: Amplification with reference gene primers provided the estimates of nucleated cell counts. Assay: immunoSEQ multiplex PCR; the TCRdb copy retains only in-frame clones and omits some. V and J calls and clone size are those listed in that table; D and trimming were worked out from the DNA. This sample carries fewer than 500,000 clones, roughly 89% of them seen once, and the ten largest clones take around 4.5%. Per the germline V gene, CDR1 is GTSNPN and CDR2 is SVGIG (reference sequence). Trimming took off 0 bases at V and 4 bases at J, with 15 bases between the two ends. The CDR3 loop spans 16 amino acids.

This sequence was found in a woman in her 30s with acute or convalescent COVID-19. Sequenced input: peripheral blood. The chain links TRBV30 to TRBJ2-2, with D perhaps matching TRBD2 (5 bases). CDR3 protein: CAWSVSPGIGTGELFF. As DNA, the CDR3 is TGTGCCTGGAGTGTATCACCCGGGATTGGCACCGGGGAGCTGTTTTTT.